Below, 20 T cell receptor beta chains from the same sample are listed, as sequenced in a study of T-cell reconstitution after alpha-beta-depleted transplantation in children. During its preparation, the TCRbeta library received unique molecular identifiers. Via MiXCR, TCRdb re-called the PCR reads, giving one row per CDR3 protein. The table shows 500,000 or so distinct CDR3 sequences, with roughly an eighth occurring only once. The specimen comprised PBMCs, mostly from graft donor cells, sampled 180 days after TCRalphabeta/CD19-depleted stem cell transplant. Source of these receptors: a female patient between 2 and 15 years old who had a stem cell transplant for aplastic anemia, so the T cells may come from the graft donor.

The chain joins TRBV11-2 to TRBJ2-7; TRBD2 is a possible D gene (7 bases). CDR1 and CDR2 (germline): SGHAT, FQNNGV. With 4 bases removed from V and 8 bases from J, the gap between germline ends came to 27 bases. This CDR3 has 17 residues. The CDR3: CASSSRGGVGYDRKQYV. In nucleotides, the CDR3 is TGTGCCAGCAGCTCTAGAGGGGGGGTGGGGTACGATCGGAAGCAGTACGTC.

This clonotype has only a few counts. The chain couples TRBV10-2 to TRBJ1-1; TRBD1 might be the D (5 bases). CDR1 is WSHSY and CDR2 is SAAADI in the germline V gene. V was cut by 10 bases and J by 0 bases, with 9 bases left in between. There are 12 residues in the CDR3. This CDR3 is CATLTVNTEAFF. CDR3 nucleotides: TGCGCCACCCTGACAGTGAACACTGAAGCTTTCTTT.

This clonotype occurred many times. This chain uses TRBV11-3 with TRBJ1-1; D is ambiguous. Germline V gene data show CDR1 as SGHNT and CDR2 as YENEEA. This CDR3 contains 11 residues. V lost 1 base and J lost 10, with 7 bases in between. DNA of the CDR3: TGTGCCAGCAGCTTAGGGGCAGGAGCTTTCTTT. It translates to CASSLGAGAFF.

The chain combines TRBV28 with TRBJ2-1; D perhaps matches TRBD2 (6 bases). Germline assignment: CDR1 MDHEN and CDR2 SYDVKM. CDR3 length equals 16 residues. V was clipped by 3 bases and J by 1 base, with 13 bases between them. CDR3 residues: CASSLRAGQSYNEQFF. For the CDR3, the DNA is TGTGCCAGCAGTTTGAGGGCGGGGCAATCCTACAATGAGCAGTTCTTC. Together with reference TRBV28 and TRBJ2-1, the CDR3 gives the full variable domain: DVKVTQSSRYLVKRTGEKVFLECVQDMDHENMFWYRQDPGLGLRLIYFSYDVKMKEKGDIPEGYSVSREKKERFSLILESASTNQTSMYLCASSLRAGQSYNEQFFGPGTRLTVL.

This clonotype was counted ten times or more. The chain is built from TRBV12-3 or TRBV12-4 and TRBJ2-7; D call uncertain. CDR3 length: 12 amino acids. V dropped 5 bases and J dropped 3 bases, with 8 bases sitting between them. The CDR3 here is CASSPSGYEQYF. The CDR3 DNA sequence: TGTGCCAGCAGTCCCTCCGGCTACGAGCAGTACTTC.

This clonotype was seen many times. V and J are TRBV4-1 and TRBJ2-7, with 9 bases matching TRBD2. The CDR3 loop spans 16 amino acids. CDR1 and CDR2 from the germline V gene are MGHRA and YSYEKL. With V trimmed by 2 bases and J by 2 bases, 7 bases remained unmatched. CDR3 nucleotide sequence: TGCGCCAGCAGCCAATCTCAGACTAGCGGTGCCTACGAGCAGTACTTC. Translated: CASSQSQTSGAYEQYF.

This clonotype was seen many times. The rearrangement links TRBV5-1 to TRBJ2-2, with 7 bases lining up with TRBD1. CDR1 and CDR2 from the germline V gene are SGHRS and YFSETQ. Trimming took 9 bases from V and 0 from J; bases not matched to a gene: 5. CDR3 length: 14 amino acids. CDR3 DNA: TGCGCCACCCAGACAGGGACGAACACCGGGGAGCTGTTTTTT. It specifies CATQTGTNTGELFF.

The CDR3 protein is CSAPGASGPETQYF. Here the CDR3 DNA reads TGCAGTGCCCCTGGGGCTTCGGGACCGGAGACCCAGTACTTC. V and J are TRBV20-1 and TRBJ2-5, with D perhaps given as TRBD1 or TRBD2 (5 bases each). The ends were cut back, 6 bases at V and 5 bases at J, with 19 bases in the middle. The CDR3 is 14 amino acids. From germline, CDR1 is DFQATT and CDR2 SNEGSKA (reference sequence).

V and J are TRBV18 and TRBJ1-6, with 7 bases lining up with TRBD1. This CDR3 is built from 15 residues. V shed 0 bases, J shed 9 bases, and the junction held 5 bases outside the gene matches. Per the germline V gene, CDR1 is KGHSH and CDR2 is LQKENI. CDR3 protein: CASSPPTGFSSPLHF. The CDR3 DNA sequence: TGTGCCAGCTCACCACCGACAGGGTTTAGTTCACCCCTCCACTTT.

This clonotype was picked up a small number of times. J is TRBJ1-2 and V is TRBV29-1, with D possibly matching TRBD1 (5 bases). From germline, CDR1 is SQVTM and CDR2 ANQGSEA. Between the trimmed V and J ends, which lost 6 bases and 2 bases, there was a span of 19 bases. The CDR3 is 15 amino acids. CDR3: CSVGGKRAENYGYTF. CDR3 sequence (DNA): TGCAGCGTCGGGGGGAAAAGGGCGGAGAACTATGGCTACACCTTC.

This clonotype was observed a few times. The chain has TRBV18 and TRBJ1-1; no definite D call. In germline, CDR1 is KGHSH, CDR2 LQKENI. This CDR3 is built from 14 residues. Trimming took off 1 base at V and 3 bases at J, with 9 bases between the two ends. The CDR3 DNA follows: TGTGCCAGCTCACCACTTAACAGTTACACTGAAGCTTTCTTT. Its protein is CASSPLNSYTEAFF.

This clonotype was detected a few times. The chain combines TRBV18 with TRBJ2-1, with 7 bases that match TRBD2. There are 15 residues in the CDR3. V dropped 1 base and J dropped 4; count of bases not matched to a gene: 4. The V gene's germline CDR1 is KGHSH and CDR2 LQKENI. The CDR3 reads CASSPRLAEYNEQFF. For the CDR3, the DNA is TGTGCCAGCTCACCACGGCTAGCGGAGTACAATGAGCAGTTCTTC.

This clonotype was recorded many times. V is TRBV6-5 and J is TRBJ2-1; no firm D call. Germline V gene data show CDR1 as MNHEY and CDR2 as SVGAGI. Trimming left V 0 bases short and J 10 bases short, with 13 bases between. The CDR3 extends over 14 amino acids. CDR3 protein: CASSYSRPPSEQFF. CDR3 nucleotides: TGTGCCAGCAGTTACTCGCGACCGCCCTCCGAGCAGTTCTTC.

This clonotype was counted ten times or more. The chain employs TRBV29-1 and TRBJ2-1; D gene unclear. Germline V gene lookup returns CDR1 SQVTM and CDR2 ANQGSEA. With 0 bases removed from V and 0 bases from J, the gap between germline ends came to 21 bases. This CDR3 region has 19 residues. The CDR3 nucleotides read TGCAGCGTTGAAGATCCGTCTCAGAGAGGAGTATCCTCCTACAATGAGCAGTTCTTC. It specifies CSVEDPSQRGVSSYNEQFF.

This clonotype was counted a single time. The genes are TRBV18 and TRBJ2-7; D gene unclear. The CDR3 runs to 13 residues. Germline V gene lookup returns CDR1 KGHSH and CDR2 LQKENI. Trimming removed 2 bases at V and 3 bases at J, with 8 bases between. CDR3 sequence: CASSPGERYEQYV. The CDR3 DNA follows: TGTGCCAGCTCACCAGGGGAACGCTACGAGCAGTACGTC.

On this clonotype: This CDR3 is missing its conserved last phenylalanine or tryptophan, likely due to a read error. This chain links TRBV29-1 with TRBJ2-7; D might be TRBD1 or TRBD2, each matching 5 bases. This CDR3 is built from 12 residues. In germline, CDR1 is SQVTM, CDR2 ANQGSEA. With 8 bases removed from V and 1 base from J, the gap between germline ends came to 12 bases. CDR3 in amino acids: CSLRDGSYEQYY. DNA of the CDR3: TGCAGCCTCCGGGACGGTTCCTACGAGCAGTACTAC.

This clonotype was observed at least ten times. DNA for the CDR3: TGTGCCAGCAGCTTGGCCCAACAGGGGCGGGCAGACAATGAGCAGTTCTTC. The encoded protein is CASSLAQQGRADNEQFF. This chain joins TRBV5-8 and TRBJ2-1, with 7 bases lining up with TRBD1. The V gene end was trimmed by 0 bases and the J gene end by 5 bases; junction bases not matched to a gene: 11. CDR3 length equals 17 residues. CDR1 and CDR2 (germline): SGHTS, YDEGEE.

Here the CDR3 DNA reads TGCACCAGCAGCCCTCCGGCAAGGGGGAAGACCCAGTACTTC. It translates to CTSSPPARGKTQYF. This chain links TRBV1 with TRBJ2-5; the D call in the table, TRBD1, was not verified against the DNA. TRBV1 is deemed a pseudogene. The CDR3 contains 14 residues.

This clonotype was observed a few times. This chain links TRBV28 with TRBJ2-3, with a weak D call TRBD1 (5 bases). This CDR3 spans 16 amino acids. Trimming removed 6 bases from V and 1 base from J, with 17 bases in between. Per germline, CDR1 MDHEN and CDR2 SYDVKM. The CDR3 reads CASSPIQGPGTDTQYF. CDR3 bases: TGTGCCAGCAGCCCGATTCAGGGCCCCGGCACAGATACGCAGTATTTT.

V and J are TRBV20-1 and TRBJ2-2, with 10 nucleotides matching TRBD2. Germline trimming cut 2 bases from V and 0 bases from J; bases unmatched to any gene: 6. The CDR3 spans 17 residues. Germline V gene data show CDR1 as DFQATT and CDR2 as SNEGSKA (reference sequence). This CDR3 is CSARSLGLATNTGELFF. The DNA of the CDR3 is TGCAGTGCTAGAAGTTTGGGACTAGCGACGAACACCGGGGAGCTGTTTTTT.